Below are 22 T cell receptor beta chains sequenced from a single sample in a study of blood T cell repertoires in COVID-19. Sequencing was performed with immunoSEQ multiplex PCR; in TCRdb, only in-frame clones are kept and a portion is missing. This table has tens of thousands of clones, approximately 84% appearing once. The sample comprised peripheral blood. The receptors derive from a human donor in a cohort sampled during active COVID-19.

The V gene is TRBV6-5, the J gene TRBJ2-1; 13 nucleotides agree with TRBD2. Germline-derived CDR1 and CDR2 are MNHEY and SVGAGI. CDR3 length equals 15 residues. V lost 6 bases to trimming and J lost 7 bases; unmatched junction nucleotides: 6. CDR3 DNA: TGTGCCAGCAGAGCCACTAGCGGGGGGGGAAATGAGCAGTTCTTC. It yields the protein CASRATSGGGNEQFF.

V usage is TRBV7-9 and J usage is TRBJ2-5, with a possible D match to TRBD2 (5 bases). Germline-derived CDR1 and CDR2 are SEHNR and FQNEAQ (reference sequence). Trimming stripped 5 bases from V and 5 bases from J, with 15 bases between. The CDR3 is 14 amino acids. The CDR3, as DNA: TGTGCCAGCAGCCTGTTCGGGGTATCGGAGACCCAGTACTTC. Amino acid sequence: CASSLFGVSETQYF.

In DNA form, the CDR3 reads TGTGCCAGCATTTCACATAATAATTCACCCCTCCACTTT. As protein: CASISHNNSPLHF. J is TRBJ1-6 and V is TRBV2; D gene ambiguous. Per the germline V gene, CDR1 is SNHLY and CDR2 is FYNNEI. V was shortened by 7 bases and J by 5 bases, with 9 bases between the two germline ends. The CDR3 runs 13 residues.

The J gene is TRBJ1-1, the V gene TRBV15, with D maybe TRBD1 (6 bases). CDR1 LNHNV and CDR2 YYDKDF come from the germline V gene (reference sequence). The CDR3 loop spans 13 amino acids. Trimming removed 8 bases at V and 4 bases at J, with 14 bases between. In DNA, the CDR3 is TGTGCCACCTTAGGGGAAGGGGGCACTGAAGCTTTCTTT. Residues: CATLGEGGTEAFF.

This sequence joins TRBV7-9 and TRBJ1-2; possibly TRBD1 for D (6 bases). The CDR3 spans 15 residues. V was cut by 5 bases and J by 0 bases, with 13 bases left in between. The germline gives CDR1 SEHNR, CDR2 FQNEAQ (reference sequence). CDR3 sequence (DNA): TGTGCCAGCAGCCCAGACCACAGGGCTAACTATGGCTACACCTTC. Translated: CASSPDHRANYGYTF.

In its sample, this clone was seen a few times. The genes are TRBV5-5 and TRBJ2-3, with D maybe TRBD2 (5 bases). This CDR3 is built from 14 residues. V was cut by 1 base and J by 2 bases, with 8 bases left in between. Germline CDR1 is SGHKS and CDR2 is YYEKEE (reference sequence). CDR3 DNA sequence: TGTGCCAGCAGCTTGCGAGGGAACACAGATACGCAGTATTTT. Encoded protein: CASSLRGNTDTQYF.

The J gene is TRBJ1-6, the V gene TRBV6-5; D unclear. The germline V gene has CDR1 MNHEY and CDR2 SVGAGI. CDR3 length: 14 residues. Between the trimmed V and J ends, which lost 9 bases and 0 bases, there was a span of 9 bases. DNA of the CDR3: TGTGCCAGTATATACAACTCCTATAATTCACCCCTCCACTTT. It encodes CASIYNSYNSPLHF.

This clone was detected only a few times. Here the CDR3 reads CASSSPGGAGMNTEAFF. The CDR3 region has the DNA TGTGCCAGCAGTTCTCCAGGGGGCGCTGGGATGAACACTGAAGCTTTCTTT. The chain carries TRBV7-2 and TRBJ1-1; 8 bases match TRBD1. V was pared by 6 bases and J by 0 bases, with 12 bases of the junction left unmatched. The CDR3 is 17 amino acids. Germline CDR1 reads SGHTA; CDR2 reads FQGNSA.

This rearrangement joins TRBV19 to TRBJ1-4; D is perhaps TRBD1 (6 bases). Germline lookup yields CDR1 LNHDA and CDR2 SQIVND (reference sequence). This CDR3 region has 15 residues. V lost 5 bases and J lost 3, with 13 bases in between. For the CDR3, the DNA is TGTGCCAGTAGTGTTCGGGACACCCCTAATGAAAAACTGTTTTTT. As protein: CASSVRDTPNEKLFF.

The chain links TRBV19 to TRBJ2-1; TRBD2 matches at 13 bases. The J segment lost 5 bases and the V segment lost 5 bases, leaving 3 bases of the junction unmatched. CDR1 LNHDA and CDR2 SQIVND come from the germline V gene (reference sequence). CDR3 length: 15 amino acids. The CDR3 DNA sequence: TGTGCCAGTAGTCCAGGGACTAGCGGGAACAATGAGCAGTTCTTC. Encoded protein: CASSPGTSGNNEQFF.

The chain couples TRBV5-1 to TRBJ2-1, with 8 bases identical to TRBD1. The V and J ends lost 1 base and 4 bases, in that order; junction bases with no gene match: 10. Germline CDR1 and CDR2: SGHRS and YFSETQ. The CDR3 length is 17 residues. CDR3 region: CASSLIRSGGTYNEQFF. CDR3 DNA: TGCGCCAGCAGCTTGATCAGGTCAGGGGGCACTTACAATGAGCAGTTCTTC. The entire variable domain, with the rest obtained from reference TRBV5-1 and TRBJ2-1, is as follows: KAGVTQTPRYLIKTRGQQVTLSCSPISGHRSVSWYQQTPGQGLQFLFEYFSETQRNKGNFPGRFSGRQFSNSRSEMNVSTLELGDSALYLCASSLIRSGGTYNEQFFGPGTRLTVL.

This chain joins TRBV12-3 or TRBV12-4 and TRBJ1-3, with D unclear. The CDR3 runs to 13 residues. Trimming took 10 bases from V and 3 from J, leaving 13 bases between them. The CDR3 DNA reads as TGTGCCATTAGCGGAGGACTTGGAAACACCATATATTTT. This gives the protein CAISGGLGNTIYF.

V usage is TRBV27 and J usage is TRBJ2-5; D ambiguous. The CDR3 loop spans 13 amino acids. The germline gives CDR1 MNHEY, CDR2 SMNVEV (reference sequence). V lost 0 bases and J 1 base, leaving 3 bases between the germline ends. The CDR3 DNA follows: TGTGCCAGCAGTTTATCCGGCCAAGAGACCCAGTACTTC. This encodes CASSLSGQETQYF.

With regard to this clone: The sample has other DNA sequences that encode this CDR3 too. CDR3: CASSQGPGQGDGYTF. DNA for the CDR3: TGTGCCAGCAGCCAAGGCCCGGGACAGGGGGATGGCTACACCTTC. This rearrangement joins TRBV4-2 to TRBJ1-2, with 11 bases that match TRBD1. Looked up from germline, CDR1 is LGHNA and CDR2 is YNFKEQ. After removal of 1 base from V and 6 bases from J, the junction contained 4 bases not matched to a gene. The CDR3 is 15 amino acids.

The chain recombines TRBV2 with TRBJ2-3; a possible D gene is TRBD1 (6 bases). The CDR3 has 15 amino acids. The germline V and J ends were trimmed by 4 bases and 0 bases, with 11 bases remaining between them. Per the germline V gene, CDR1 is SNHLY and CDR2 is FYNNEI. Here the CDR3 reads CASSGQVPSTDTQYF. The DNA of the CDR3 is TGTGCCAGCAGTGGACAGGTCCCTAGCACAGATACGCAGTATTTT. Supplemented by reference TRBV2 and TRBJ2-3, the full variable domain reads EPEVTQTPSHQVTQMGQEVILRCVPISNHLYFYWYRQILGQKVEFLVSFYNNEISEKSEIFDDQFSVERPDGSNFTLKIRSTKLEDSAMYFCASSGQVPSTDTQYFGPGTRLTVL.

This clone was observed a single time. V usage is TRBV10-1 and J usage is TRBJ1-1; D is undetermined. Trimming left V 0 bases short and J 7 bases short, with 9 bases between. This CDR3 is 13 amino acids long. Germline CDR1 reads WNHNN; CDR2 reads SYGVQD (reference sequence). CDR3 bases: TGCGCCAGCAGTGAGTCGGGTGCAGGTGAAGCTTTCTTT. This gives the protein CASSESGAGEAFF.

This clone was counted once. This rearrangement joins TRBV10-2 to TRBJ1-1; TRBD1 agrees at 9 bases. V dropped 5 bases and J dropped 1; count of bases not matched to a gene: 2. This CDR3 is built from 14 residues. Germline CDR1 and CDR2: WSHSY and SAAADI. CDR3 residues: CASSKTGGNTEAFF. CDR3 DNA: TGCGCCAGCAGTAAGACAGGGGGGAACACTGAAGCTTTCTTT.

V and J are TRBV4-2 and TRBJ2-6, with TRBD1 as a possible D gene (5 bases). Trimming removed 0 bases at V and 1 base at J, with 22 bases between. The CDR3 sequence is 21 residues long. The V gene's germline CDR1 is LGHNA and CDR2 YNFKEQ. CDR3 DNA sequence: TGTGCCAGCAGCCAAGATCCGCTAGGGGCCATCGGTCTATCTGGGGCCAACGTCCTGACTTTC. It specifies CASSQDPLGAIGLSGANVLTF.

This clone was counted between two and nine times. The chain recombines TRBV19 with TRBJ2-2, with D maybe TRBD1 (6 bases). Germline loops: CDR1 LNHDA, CDR2 SQIVND (reference sequence). The CDR3 consists of 15 residues. Trimming stripped 4 bases from V and 1 base from J, with 10 bases between. CDR3 nucleotides: TGTGCCAGTAGTAGCGGACAGATGAACACCGGGGAGCTGTTTTTT. As protein: CASSSGQMNTGELFF. Full variable domain (outside the CDR3, taken from reference TRBV19 and TRBJ2-2): DGGITQSPKYLFRKEGQNVTLSCEQNLNHDAMYWYRQDPGQGLRLIYYSQIVNDFQKGDIAEGYSVSREKKESFPLTVTSAQKNPTAFYLCASSSGQMNTGELFFGEGSRLTVL.

The chain combines TRBV6-1 with TRBJ1-5; D gene ambiguous. Trimming stripped 3 bases from V and 3 bases from J, with 6 bases between. The length of the CDR3 is 13 residues. CDR1 is MNHNS, CDR2 SASEGT, per germline. The CDR3: CASSDSVNQPQHF. DNA of the CDR3: TGTGCCAGCAGTGACAGTGTCAATCAGCCCCAGCATTTT.

The CDR3 spells CASTRGLAVYEQYF. Written as DNA, the CDR3 is TGTGCCAGCACCCGAGGACTAGCGGTTTACGAGCAGTACTTC. The chain links TRBV7-8 to TRBJ2-7; TRBD2 matches 10 bases. The CDR3 has 14 amino acids. V lost 7 bases and J lost 4; bases outside the gene matches: 7. Germline lookup yields CDR1 SGHVS and CDR2 FQNEAQ.

In its sample, this clone was seen once. The chain couples TRBV25-1 to TRBJ2-1, with D perhaps matching TRBD1 (5 bases). V lost 5 bases and J 8 bases, leaving 10 bases between the germline ends. This CDR3 is 12 amino acids long. The germline CDR1 and CDR2 sequences are MGHDK and SYGVNS. The CDR3 loop is CASSTRVDEQFF. CDR3 coding DNA: TGTGCCAGCAGTACCAGGGTGGATGAGCAGTTCTTC.